The 32 T cell receptor beta chains given below trace back to one sample, sequenced in a study of T cell changes during pregnancy in multiple sclerosis. Assay: immunoSEQ multiplex PCR; the TCRdb copy retains only in-frame clones and omits some. Among tens of thousands of clones listed, around nine tenths were seen once. This specimen was CD8+ T cells from peripheral blood mononuclear cells, taken in the second trimester of pregnancy. The receptor set was obtained from a female donor with multiple sclerosis, enrolled in a pregnancy study.

The CDR3 nucleotides read TGTGCCAGCAGTTTCCTAGCGGGAACAGATACGCAGTATTTT. Protein product: CASSFLAGTDTQYF. J is TRBJ2-3 and V is TRBV28, with 9 bases aligning to TRBD2. The CDR3 contains 14 residues. Germline V lookup: CDR1 MDHEN, CDR2 SYDVKM. Germline trimming cut 3 bases from V and 3 bases from J; bases unmatched to any gene: 1. Using reference TRBV28 and TRBJ2-3 for the parts outside the CDR3, the full variable domain is DVKVTQSSRYLVKRTGEKVFLECVQDMDHENMFWYRQDPGLGLRLIYFSYDVKMKEKGDIPEGYSVSREKKERFSLILESASTNQTSMYLCASSFLAGTDTQYFGPGTRLTVL.

The genes are TRBV4-3 and TRBJ2-7; D is unclear. Germline V gene sequence: CDR1 LGHNA, CDR2 YSLEER. Trimming cost V 5 bases and J 1 base, with 12 bases left between them. CDR3 length: 14 residues. The CDR3 region is CASSVSTVSYEQYF. The DNA for the CDR3 is TGCGCCAGCAGCGTAAGTACAGTGTCCTACGAGCAGTACTTC.

This chain uses TRBV4-1 with TRBJ2-7, with 8 nucleotides matching TRBD2. CDR1 MGHRA and CDR2 YSYEKL come from the germline V gene. V lost 3 bases, J lost 6 bases, and 10 bases stayed unmatched. The CDR3 is 15 amino acids. In DNA, the CDR3 is TGCGCCAGCAGCCACGAGACCGGGAGGGCCAGCGAGCAGTACTTC. Amino acids: CASSHETGRASEQYF.

The CDR3 loop reads CASSPLTTMEYNEQFF. The CDR3 DNA reads as TGTGCCAGCAGTCCACTGACTACCATGGAGTACAATGAGCAGTTCTTC. The V call is TRBV27, the J call TRBJ2-1; possible D gene TRBD2, 5 bases. V lost 5 bases to trimming and J lost 4 bases, with 18 bases between them. CDR3 length equals 16 residues. Germline-derived CDR1 and CDR2 are MNHEY and SMNVEV (reference sequence).

This chain joins TRBV7-2 and TRBJ2-5; 7 bases are a match to TRBD1. The J segment lost 5 bases and the V segment lost 1 base, leaving 7 bases of the junction unmatched. The CDR3 length is 15 residues. Germline CDR1 is SGHTA and CDR2 is FQGNSA. The CDR3 protein is CASSLGGQTIETQYF. CDR3 bases: TGTGCCAGCAGCTTAGGGGGACAGACTATCGAGACCCAGTACTTC.

The rearrangement uses TRBV10-3 and TRBJ2-6, with 8 bases matching TRBD1. Trimming cost V 5 bases and J 0 bases; bases outside gene matches: 6. Looked up from germline, CDR1 is ENHRY and CDR2 is SYGVKD. CDR3 length equals 17 residues. The CDR3 reads CAISPGQESSGANVLTF. The CDR3 DNA reads as TGTGCCATCAGTCCGGGACAGGAGAGCTCTGGGGCCAACGTCCTGACTTTC.

The chain employs TRBV19 and TRBJ1-1; 7 bases match TRBD1. Trimming at V came to 4 bases and at J to 0 bases, leaving 11 bases not matched to a gene. Germline V lookup: CDR1 LNHDA, CDR2 SQIVND (reference sequence). The CDR3 totals 17 residues. The CDR3 coding sequence is TGTGCCAGTAGTACCAACACAGGGGTGGGGATGAACACTGAAGCTTTCTTT. This gives the protein CASSTNTGVGMNTEAFF. Based on the CDR3 plus reference TRBV19 and TRBJ1-1, the full variable domain is DGGITQSPKYLFRKEGQNVTLSCEQNLNHDAMYWYRQDPGQGLRLIYYSQIVNDFQKGDIAEGYSVSREKKESFPLTVTSAQKNPTAFYLCASSTNTGVGMNTEAFFGQGTRLTVV.

The chain recombines TRBV27 with TRBJ1-2; D uncertain. Per the germline V gene, CDR1 is MNHEY and CDR2 is SMNVEV (reference sequence). V lost 2 bases and J 8 bases, leaving 12 bases between the germline ends. The CDR3 runs to 13 residues. This chain's CDR3 is CASSLAPGGGYTF. In DNA, the CDR3 is TGTGCCAGCAGTTTAGCCCCGGGCGGGGGCTACACCTTC.

The V and J genes are TRBV7-6 and TRBJ2-7, with no clear D. Between the trimmed V and J ends, which lost 0 bases and 2 bases, there was a span of 5 bases. CDR1 and CDR2 from the germline V gene are SGHVS and FNYEAQ. This CDR3 is built from 13 residues. CDR3 DNA sequence: TGTGCCAGCAGCTTAGCCCCGGCCTACGAGCAGTACTTC. Protein sequence: CASSLAPAYEQYF.

V usage is TRBV6-5 and J usage is TRBJ2-5, with 12 positions matching TRBD1. Germline CDR1 is MNHEY and CDR2 is SVGAGI. V shed 2 bases, J shed 4 bases, and the junction held 5 bases outside the gene matches. This CDR3 region has 16 residues. CDR3 sequence: CASSYTGTGGSETQYF. Here the CDR3 DNA reads TGTGCCAGCAGTTACACCGGGACAGGGGGCTCAGAGACCCAGTACTTC.

The genes are TRBV13 and TRBJ2-4, with 10 bases aligning to TRBD1. CDR1 PRHDT and CDR2 FYEKMQ come from the germline V gene (reference sequence). J lost 7 bases, V lost 0 bases, and 9 bases had no gene match. This CDR3 region has 17 residues. The CDR3 nucleotides are TGTGCCAGCAGCTTAGGTCATAGGAGACAGGGGGCGAACATTCAGTACTTC. As protein: CASSLGHRRQGANIQYF.

J is TRBJ2-2 and V is TRBV6-5; TRBD2 matches 7 bases. The J segment lost 0 bases and the V segment lost 0 bases, leaving 1 base of the junction unmatched. Germline loops: CDR1 MNHEY, CDR2 SVGAGI. The CDR3 is made up of 16 amino acids. The CDR3 DNA follows: TGTGCCAGCAGTTACTCGAGCGGGGCGAACACCGGGGAGCTGTTTTTT. Its protein product is CASSYSSGANTGELFF.

The chain employs TRBV7-9 and TRBJ1-2, with 7 bases aligning to TRBD1. The CDR3 contains 15 residues. From germline, CDR1 is SEHNR and CDR2 FQNEAQ (reference sequence). The V segment lost 5 bases and the J segment 3 bases; nucleotides outside the gene matches: 9. CDR3 sequence reads: CASSVNRGPDYGYTF. DNA of the CDR3: TGTGCCAGCAGCGTGAACAGGGGCCCAGACTATGGCTACACCTTC.

The chain combines TRBV27 with TRBJ1-2; D remains ambiguous. V gave up 9 bases and J gave up 1 base, with 15 bases separating them. CDR3 length: 14 amino acids. Germline V gene lookup returns CDR1 MNHEY and CDR2 SMNVEV (reference sequence). CDR3 region: CASSDGGLNYGYTF. For the CDR3, the DNA is TGTGCCAGTTCGGACGGCGGACTTAACTATGGCTACACCTTC.

This clone was observed a handful of times. This chain uses TRBV5-1 with TRBJ2-7; no reliable D call. The CDR3 sequence is 14 residues long. CDR1 is SGHRS and CDR2 is YFSETQ in the germline V gene. Trimming took off 3 bases at V and 0 bases at J, with 10 bases between the two ends. The CDR3 is CASSSPLDSYEQYF. The CDR3 DNA sequence: TGCGCCAGCAGCTCCCCCTTAGACTCCTACGAGCAGTACTTC.

The rearrangement links TRBV19 to TRBJ2-1; D gene unclear. The CDR3 covers 13 residues. Germline V gene sequence: CDR1 LNHDA, CDR2 SQIVND (reference sequence). Trimming took 9 bases from V and 3 from J, leaving 12 bases between them. The CDR3, as DNA: TGTGCCAGCCATGAGCCCAACTACAATGAGCAGTTCTTC. Encoded protein: CASHEPNYNEQFF.

The chain recombines TRBV10-3 with TRBJ2-5; 10 nucleotides match TRBD1. After removal of 6 bases from V and 1 base from J, the junction contained 5 bases not matched to a gene. CDR1 ENHRY and CDR2 SYGVKD come from the germline V gene. CDR3 length: 15 residues. CDR3 protein: CAIRADRGIQETQYF. The CDR3 DNA is TGTGCCATCAGGGCGGACAGGGGGATCCAAGAGACCCAGTACTTC.

The V call is TRBV7-6, the J call TRBJ2-2, with 11 bases identical to TRBD2. The V segment lost 1 base and the J segment 0 bases; nucleotides outside the gene matches: 4. This CDR3 contains 18 residues. The germline gives CDR1 SGHVS, CDR2 FNYEAQ. The CDR3 DNA follows: TGTGCCAGCAGCTTAGTGACTAGCGGGAAAACGAACACCGGGGAGCTGTTTTTT. This encodes CASSLVTSGKTNTGELFF.

The rearrangement joins TRBV5-1 to TRBJ1-1, with D possibly TRBD1 on 6 matching bases. CDR1 is SGHRS, CDR2 YFSETQ, per germline. Trimming pared 2 bases from V and 3 bases from J, leaving 14 bases between. The CDR3 is made up of 15 amino acids. In DNA form, the CDR3 reads TGCGCCAGCAGCTTCCGGGGGGCGGCGGACACTGAAGCTTTCTTT. Amino acid sequence: CASSFRGAADTEAFF.

This clone was seen a handful of times. The chain links TRBV27 to TRBJ1-1, with D possibly being TRBD1 (6 bases). Deletions cut 6 bases from V and 2 bases from J, with 10 bases between. The CDR3 length is 13 residues. Germline V gene lookup returns CDR1 MNHEY and CDR2 SMNVEV (reference sequence). CDR3 nucleotides: TGTGCCAGCAGGGCACAGGGAAACACTGAAGCTTTCTTT. This encodes CASRAQGNTEAFF.

The chain uses TRBV7-3 and TRBJ2-3; 7 bases fit TRBD2. The CDR3 runs to 17 residues. The V gene end was trimmed by 2 bases and the J gene end by 4 bases; junction bases not matched to a gene: 12. The V gene's germline CDR1 is SGHTA and CDR2 FQGTGA. The DNA for the CDR3 is TGTGCCAGCAGCTTAGATGGAGGGCGGGAGATCCCAGATACGCAGTATTTT. This sequence encodes CASSLDGGREIPDTQYF.

J is TRBJ2-3 and V is TRBV7-9; TRBD2 matches 10 bases. CDR3 size: 16 residues. The V segment lost 5 bases and the J segment 2 bases; nucleotides outside the gene matches: 7. The germline V gene encodes CDR1 SEHNR and CDR2 FQNEAQ (reference sequence). In DNA, the CDR3 is TGTGCCAGCAGCATTACAAGCGGGGGGGACACAGATACGCAGTATTTT. Translating gives CASSITSGGDTDTQYF.

The chain has TRBV7-3 and TRBJ2-7, with 8 bases fitting TRBD2. CDR1 is SGHTA, CDR2 FQGTGA, per germline. The CDR3 spans 14 residues. Germline trimming cut 3 bases from V and 3 bases from J; bases unmatched to any gene: 4. Written as DNA, the CDR3 is TGTGCCAGCAGCTTCGGGGGGGGCTACTACGAGCAGTACTTC. Protein product: CASSFGGGYYEQYF.

This clone appeared once. The chain couples TRBV27 to TRBJ2-7; D is possibly TRBD2 (7 bases). Trimming pared 8 bases from V and 3 bases from J, leaving 20 bases between. The V gene's germline CDR1 is MNHEY and CDR2 SMNVEV (reference sequence). CDR3 length: 15 amino acids. This CDR3 reads CASAVAGATLYEQYF. CDR3 coding DNA: TGTGCCAGCGCCGTGGCGGGGGCAACTCTCTACGAGCAGTACTTC.

This chain joins TRBV4-3 and TRBJ2-1; D is ambiguous. Looked up from germline, CDR1 is LGHNA and CDR2 is YSLEER. This CDR3 is 15 amino acids long. Trimming left V 1 base short and J 0 bases short, with 7 bases between. The CDR3 sequence is CASSQGTSSYNEQFF. CDR3 bases: TGCGCCAGCAGCCAAGGTACGAGCTCCTACAATGAGCAGTTCTTC.

V usage is TRBV28 and J usage is TRBJ2-5, with TRBD1 identical over 8 bases. J lost 3 bases, V lost 5 bases, and 11 bases had no gene match. The V gene's germline CDR1 is MDHEN and CDR2 SYDVKM. The CDR3 is made up of 16 amino acids. CDR3 sequence (DNA): TGTGCCAGCAGTAACCCAGACAGGGGTTTGAAAGAGACCCAGTACTTC. As protein: CASSNPDRGLKETQYF.

This clone has more than one count but fewer than ten. The chain recombines TRBV5-8 with TRBJ2-5; maybe TRBD2 (5 bases). Germline CDR1 and CDR2: SGHTS and YDEGEE. There are 14 residues in the CDR3. V dropped 6 bases and J dropped 6 bases, with 18 bases sitting between them. CDR3 loop: CASTSTSNRKTQYF. For the CDR3, the DNA is TGTGCCAGCACCTCCACTAGTAATCGTAAGACCCAGTACTTC.

V is TRBV28 and J is TRBJ2-7, with 8 bases fitting TRBD1. CDR1 and CDR2 (germline): MDHEN, SYDVKM. CDR3 length equals 19 residues. The J segment lost 0 bases and the V segment lost 3 bases, leaving 16 bases of the junction unmatched. The CDR3 region has the DNA TGTGCCAGCAGTTTTCCGGGACAGGCGACGATGCTACCCTCCTACGAGCAGTACTTC. Encoded protein: CASSFPGQATMLPSYEQYF.

This chain joins TRBV4-1 and TRBJ2-1, with 7 bases fitting TRBD2. The CDR3 consists of 15 residues. Germline V gene sequence: CDR1 MGHRA, CDR2 YSYEKL. With 0 bases clipped from V and 5 bases from J, the junction kept 4 bases outside the gene matches. CDR3 sequence (DNA): TGCGCCAGCAGCCAAGATGCGGGAGCAGACAATGAGCAGTTCTTC. Encoded protein: CASSQDAGADNEQFF.

This clone was seen just once. The chain is built from TRBV7-3 and TRBJ2-1, with TRBD2 matching over 7 bases. The ends lost 2 bases at V and 6 bases at J; junction bases unmatched: 4. CDR3 length: 14 amino acids. CDR1 and CDR2 from the germline V gene are SGHTA and FQGTGA. The DNA of the CDR3 is TGTGCCAGCAGCTTATTTGGGGGGGTCAATGAGCAGTTCTTC. Encoded protein: CASSLFGGVNEQFF. The complete variable domain, with remaining parts taken from reference TRBV7-3 and TRBJ2-1, reads GAGVSQTPSNKVTEKGKYVELRCDPISGHTALYWYRQSLGQGPEFLIYFQGTGAADDSGLPNDRFFAVRPEGSVSTLKIQRTERGDSAVYLCASSLFGGVNEQFFGPGTRLTVL.

The rearrangement uses TRBV2 and TRBJ1-1, with D perhaps TRBD1 (6 bases). Deletions cut 6 bases from V and 2 bases from J, with 10 bases between. Germline CDR1 is SNHLY and CDR2 is FYNNEI. This CDR3 has 13 amino acids. In DNA, the CDR3 is TGTGCCAGCAGAGGGGACATCAACACTGAAGCTTTCTTT. Translating it yields CASRGDINTEAFF.

The V gene is TRBV28, the J gene TRBJ1-1; tentative D call: TRBD1 (6 bases). Trimming stripped 7 bases from V and 4 bases from J, with 28 bases between. Looked up from germline, CDR1 is MDHEN and CDR2 is SYDVKM. The CDR3 spans 18 residues. The DNA for the CDR3 is TGTGCCAGCACCATTTATCTGTCGACTGGGGGCTTCGGCACTGAAGCTTTCTTT. Translation gives CASTIYLSTGGFGTEAFF.